A selection of T cell receptor beta chains follows, all from one sample in a study of metastatic and nonmetastatic thyroid tumors. TCRdb called clones again from the PCR reads with MiXCR. The table includes about 22,000 clones, less than 20% detected once. The source material was adjacent normal tissue. The receptors were sampled from a male donor with papillary thyroid cancer or a benign thyroid nodule (not recorded which). Some clones in this sample may be carry-over from other donors' samples. The CDR3 runs from the conserved cysteine through the conserved F or W. Fields, in order: V gene, CDR3 protein.

TRBV30 CAWTLFGGTYEQYF
TRBV24-1 CATSESRVTDTQYF
TRBV11-3 CASSLGTSGDETQYF
TRBV4-1 CASSQERTAANYDYTF
TRBV9 CASSDGFEDTQYF
TRBV2 CASSAQGYTGELFF
TRBV27 CASSFANSNQPQHF
TRBV5-4 CASSLGREGEQFF
TRBV20-1 CSARDPRHGCVNVDNEQFF
TRBV27 CASTRGTGGSGYTF
TRBV9 CASSVGNEGSPLHF
TRBV5-1 CASSPTLTGGYNEQFF
TRBV20-1 CSATQGGPLNTEAFF
TRBV4-2 CASSQGGLDQPQHF
TRBV27 CASSVQCRSAGANVLTF
TRBV5-1 CASSPRGPDRSEQYF
TRBV6-1 CASSLVPDVNTDAFF
TRBV20-1 CSAEGRTEAFF
TRBV5-1 CASSLVRRFNTGELFF
TRBV4-2 CASSQDLRSGDEQFF
TRBV5-1 CASMRDRVPSGANVLTF
TRBV19 CASMANTDTQYF